This T cell receptor (beta chain) was recovered during a study of blood T cell repertoires in COVID-19. Study overall: Sites across the United States, Italy and Spain contributed samples from acute and convalescent COVID-19. In each case, the material was cDNA or gDNA derived from T cells, B-cell-depleted T cells, or PBMCs.

Methods used by the authors: Scientists estimated how many nucleated cells there were by amplifying reference gene primers. Using immunoSEQ multiplex PCR, the repertoire was profiled, and TCRdb retains in-frame clones only, with some absent. V, J and clone size are taken as reported in that table, and D and trimming were inferred from the DNA itself. The data show fewer than 350,000 clones, with approximately 88% seen just once and approximately 1.6% held by the top ten. While infection was still active, Seattle patients were enrolled and then followed longitudinally. This TCR derives from a woman in her 30s with COVID-19, enrolled during active disease. Sequencing input: peripheral blood.

The CDR3 sequence is CASSPRQGTMNTEAFF. CDR3 nucleotides: TGTGCCAGCAGCCCCCGACAGGGGACAATGAACACTGAAGCTTTCTTT. The rearrangement links TRBV7-9 to TRBJ1-1, with 8 bases matching TRBD1. Germline loops: CDR1 SEHNR, CDR2 FQNEAQ (reference sequence). Trimming removed 5 bases from V and 0 bases from J; junction bases left unmatched: 8. This CDR3 has 16 residues.